Given below is one T cell receptor (beta chain) in context. This sample is part of a study of CD8 T cells in Susac syndrome. Random hexamers were used to reverse transcribe an amount of roughly 0.5 to 1 ug RNA. Amplification of TCR beta CDR3 by immunoSEQ multiplex PCR spanned 54 Vbeta and 13 Jbeta. TCRdb re-called the immunoSEQ multiplex PCR reads with MiXCR, one entry per CDR3 protein. The sample yields about 73,000 distinct CDR3 sequences, approximately 94% seen once. CDR1 and CDR2 from the germline V gene are MNHEY and SMNVEV (reference sequence). V lost 7 bases to trimming and J lost 5 bases, with 16 bases between them. The CDR3 consists of 14 residues. CD8+ and CD4+ T cells from blood underwent TCR beta sequencing, which was carried out in a high-throughput format. Negative isolation was used for CD8+ and CD4+ T cells, and FACS enrichment was applied to TEMRA cells.

The V and J genes are TRBV27 and TRBJ2-3; D is possibly TRBD2 (5 bases). Sample: CD8+ T cells from PBMCs. This TCR was recovered from a human donor with multiple sclerosis. CDR3 loop: CASTKLGALDTQYF. The CDR3 nucleotides read TGTGCCAGCACCAAACTAGGAGCGTTAGATACGCAGTATTTT.